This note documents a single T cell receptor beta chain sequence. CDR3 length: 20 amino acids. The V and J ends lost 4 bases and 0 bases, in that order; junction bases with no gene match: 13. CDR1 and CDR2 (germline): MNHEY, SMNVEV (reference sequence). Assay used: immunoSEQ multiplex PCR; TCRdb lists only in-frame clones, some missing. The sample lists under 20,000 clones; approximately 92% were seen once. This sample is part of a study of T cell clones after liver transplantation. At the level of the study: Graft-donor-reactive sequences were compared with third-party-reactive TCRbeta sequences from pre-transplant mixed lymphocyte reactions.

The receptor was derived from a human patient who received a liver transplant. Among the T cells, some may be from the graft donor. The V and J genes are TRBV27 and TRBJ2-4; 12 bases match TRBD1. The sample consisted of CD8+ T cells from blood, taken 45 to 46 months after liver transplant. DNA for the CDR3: TGTGCCAGCAGTTCTCTAACACCGGGACAGGGGGCCCTAGCCAAAAACATTCAGTACTTC. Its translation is CASSSLTPGQGALAKNIQYF.